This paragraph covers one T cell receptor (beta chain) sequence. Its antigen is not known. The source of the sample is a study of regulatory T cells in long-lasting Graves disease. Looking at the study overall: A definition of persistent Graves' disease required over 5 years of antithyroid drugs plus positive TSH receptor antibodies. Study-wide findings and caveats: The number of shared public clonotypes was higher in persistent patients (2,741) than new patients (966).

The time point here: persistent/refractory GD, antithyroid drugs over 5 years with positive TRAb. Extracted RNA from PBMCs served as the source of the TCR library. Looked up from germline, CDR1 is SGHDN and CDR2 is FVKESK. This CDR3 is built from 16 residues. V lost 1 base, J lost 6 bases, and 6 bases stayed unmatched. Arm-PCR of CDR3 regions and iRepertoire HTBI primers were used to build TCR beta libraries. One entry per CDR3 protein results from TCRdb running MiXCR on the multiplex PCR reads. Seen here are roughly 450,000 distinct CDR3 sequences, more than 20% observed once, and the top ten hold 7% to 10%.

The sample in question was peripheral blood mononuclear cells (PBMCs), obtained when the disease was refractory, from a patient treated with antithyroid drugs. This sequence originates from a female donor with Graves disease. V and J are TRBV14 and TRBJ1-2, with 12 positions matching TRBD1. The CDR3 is CASSQAEGQGADGYTF. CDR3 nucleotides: TGTGCCAGCAGCCAAGCGGAGGGACAGGGGGCAGATGGCTACACCTTC.